The 29 T cell receptor beta chains given below trace back to one sample, sequenced in a study of shared clonotypes between healthy human individuals. Method: immunoSEQ multiplex PCR; TCRdb's copy keeps in-frame clones and lacks some. The sample shows under 1,900,000 clones, 98% of them seen only once. The sequenced sample consisted of naive CD4+ T cells sorted from blood. Sample subset: CD45RA+ positively selected. The source is a man aged 25-45 years in good health.

This sequence joins TRBV10-2 and TRBJ2-2; TRBD2 agrees at 14 bases. The junction had 11 bases not matched to a gene; V was cut back by 6 bases and J by 5 bases. This CDR3 has 18 amino acids. From germline, CDR1 is WSHSY and CDR2 SAAADI. The CDR3 bases are TGCGCCAGCAGGGGGACTAGCGGGGGAGAGTGGGGAACCGGGGAGCTGTTTTTT. Amino acid sequence: CASRGTSGGEWGTGELFF.

The rearrangement links TRBV6-4 to TRBJ1-6; the match to TRBD1 covers 9 bases. V lost 6 bases, J lost 7 bases, and 7 bases stayed unmatched. The CDR3 is made up of 15 amino acids. Looked up from germline, CDR1 is MRHNA and CDR2 is SNTAGT. CDR3 protein: CASSGGQGWNSPLHF. The CDR3 DNA sequence: TGTGCCAGCAGCGGAGGACAGGGGTGGAATTCACCCCTCCACTTT.

J is TRBJ2-5 and V is TRBV7-8; D tentatively fits TRBD1 or TRBD2 (7 bases each). Trimming stripped 1 base from V and 4 bases from J, with 16 bases between. The germline gives CDR1 SGHVS, CDR2 FQNEAQ. The CDR3 is made up of 16 amino acids. The CDR3 region is CASSLDWGRGRETQYF. The CDR3 region has the DNA TGTGCCAGCAGCTTAGATTGGGGGAGGGGGCGAGAGACCCAGTACTTC.

Note on this clone: At the DNA level, this CDR3 is encoded by other sequences in the same sample as well. J is TRBJ2-3 and V is TRBV5-1, with D unclear. The CDR3 is 13 amino acids. Germline V lookup: CDR1 SGHRS, CDR2 YFSETQ. V was trimmed by 0 bases and J by 2 bases, leaving 4 bases between them. The CDR3 loop reads CASSLGHTDTQYF. Here the CDR3 DNA reads TGCGCCAGCAGCTTGGGACACACAGATACGCAGTATTTT.

The chain links TRBV6-6 to TRBJ2-7, with D perhaps TRBD1 or TRBD2 (5 bases each). CDR1 and CDR2 from the germline V gene are MNHNY and SVGAGI (reference sequence). This CDR3 is built from 12 residues. The V gene lost 5 bases and the J gene lost 3 bases, with 8 bases spanning the gap. The CDR3 region has the DNA TGTGCCAGCAGTATGGGGGTCTACGAGCAGTACTTC. It encodes CASSMGVYEQYF.

The chain combines TRBV27 with TRBJ2-6; possible D gene TRBD2, 5 bases. The CDR3 is 15 amino acids. The germline gives CDR1 MNHEY, CDR2 SMNVEV (reference sequence). The germline V and J ends were trimmed by 6 bases and 0 bases, with 9 bases remaining between them. The CDR3 nucleotides read TGTGCCAGCAGGGAGAGCGGCTCTGGGGCCAACGTCCTGACTTTC. It specifies CASRESGSGANVLTF.

This clone was detected once. This chain links TRBV27 with TRBJ2-1; weak D call: TRBD2 (6 bases). Germline-derived CDR1 and CDR2 are MNHEY and SMNVEV (reference sequence). Trimming stripped 8 bases from V and 0 bases from J, with 8 bases between. The CDR3 has 13 amino acids. The CDR3 bases are TGTGCCAGCGGAGGGAGCTCCTACAATGAGCAGTTCTTC. Protein product: CASGGSSYNEQFF.

The gene calls are TRBV25-1 and TRBJ2-5; the D gene could be TRBD1 or TRBD2 (6 bases each). The CDR3 has 11 amino acids. The V gene's germline CDR1 is MGHDK and CDR2 SYGVNS. Between the trimmed V and J ends, which lost 10 bases and 5 bases, there was a span of 11 bases. This CDR3 reads CAIGGLETQYF. The CDR3 nucleotides are TGTGCCATAGGGGGGCTCGAGACCCAGTACTTC.

In regard to this clone: Distinct nucleotide sequences in the sample also encode this CDR3. This sequence joins TRBV5-1 and TRBJ1-1; no clear D gene. Per germline, CDR1 SGHRS and CDR2 YFSETQ. CDR3 length: 14 amino acids. Between the trimmed V and J ends, which lost 2 bases and 3 bases, there was a span of 11 bases. The chain's CDR3 is CASSLVKGDTEAFF. For the CDR3, the DNA is TGCGCCAGCAGCTTAGTAAAAGGAGACACTGAAGCTTTCTTT.

This chain connects TRBV5-1 to TRBJ2-2; 9 bases are a match to TRBD2. The V and J ends lost 3 bases and 4 bases, in that order; junction bases with no gene match: 4. The CDR3 has 15 residues. Germline V gives CDR1 SGHRS, CDR2 YFSETQ. CDR3 residues: CASSSGTSFTGELFF. The CDR3 nucleotides are TGCGCCAGCAGCTCCGGGACTAGCTTCACCGGGGAGCTGTTTTTT.

This clone was seen a single time. The genes are TRBV2 and TRBJ2-7; a weak D match, TRBD1 (5 bases). Germline CDR1 SNHLY, CDR2 FYNNEI. The ends were cut back, 4 bases at V and 9 bases at J, with 22 bases in the middle. The CDR3 is made up of 15 amino acids. The CDR3 DNA sequence: TGTGCCAGCAGTGTAGGGGATCGGGCCCCAACTCGGCAGTACTTC. This translates into CASSVGDRAPTRQYF.

CDR3 DNA: TGCAGCGCCGCGTCGAACACTGAAGCTTTCTTT. It translates to CSAASNTEAFF. The gene calls are TRBV29-1 and TRBJ1-1; D unresolved. V dropped 7 bases and J dropped 1 base, with 7 bases sitting between them. The CDR3 spans 11 residues. Germline V gene lookup returns CDR1 SQVTM and CDR2 ANQGSEA.

V is TRBV28 and J is TRBJ1-1; no clear D. The CDR3 is 12 residues long. CDR1 and CDR2 from the germline V gene are MDHEN and SYDVKM. V was shortened by 3 bases and J by 7 bases, with 9 bases between the two germline ends. The DNA of the CDR3 is TGTGCCAGCAGTTTCAGTCAGCTTGAAGCTTTCTTT. Its protein is CASSFSQLEAFF.

The table lists this clone with a count of one. The chain joins TRBV2 to TRBJ1-1, with D unclear. This CDR3 has 13 residues. Germline V gene sequence: CDR1 SNHLY, CDR2 FYNNEI. The V gene lost 6 bases and the J gene lost 4 bases, with 12 bases spanning the gap. The CDR3 DNA reads as TGTGCCAGCAGGATAGGGTTGGCCACTGAAGCTTTCTTT. Translating it yields CASRIGLATEAFF.

This chain uses TRBV19 with TRBJ2-1, with TRBD2 matching 13 bases. V shed 7 bases and J 3 bases; nucleotides not matched to a gene: 3. Germline CDR1 LNHDA, CDR2 SQIVND (reference sequence). This CDR3 is 15 amino acids long. The CDR3 here is CASTGLAGVYNEQFF. CDR3 in DNA: TGTGCCAGTACCGGACTAGCGGGAGTCTACAATGAGCAGTTCTTC. The full variable domain, in which reference TRBV19 and TRBJ2-1 provide the parts outside the CDR3, is DGGITQSPKYLFRKEGQNVTLSCEQNLNHDAMYWYRQDPGQGLRLIYYSQIVNDFQKGDIAEGYSVSREKKESFPLTVTSAQKNPTAFYLCASTGLAGVYNEQFFGPGTRLTVL.

This chain connects TRBV21-1 to TRBJ1-1. TRBV21-1 is annotated as a pseudogene. CDR3 length: 18 amino acids. CDR3 coding DNA: TGTGCCAGCAGCAAAAGAAGGCGGGGAAGGGTGCTGGGCACTGAAGCTTTCTTT. Protein sequence: CASSKRRRGRVLGTEAFF.

V usage is TRBV6-5 and J usage is TRBJ2-7; TRBD1 matches 7 bases. V gave up 0 bases and J gave up 1 base; unmatched junction bases: 6. The V gene's germline CDR1 is MNHEY and CDR2 SVGAGI. The CDR3 is 16 residues long. CDR3 bases: TGTGCCAGCAGTTACTCGAGGTGGGACAGTTCCTACGAGCAGTACTTC. This sequence encodes CASSYSRWDSSYEQYF.

This rearrangement joins TRBV7-8 to TRBJ2-1; D uncertain. Trimming pared 3 bases from V and 0 bases from J, leaving 3 bases between. The germline gives CDR1 SGHVS, CDR2 FQNEAQ. This CDR3 region has 13 residues. The CDR3 coding sequence is TGTGCCAGCAGCTTTCACTCCTACAATGAGCAGTTCTTC. Protein: CASSFHSYNEQFF. The variable domain in full, with the rest retrieved from reference TRBV7-8 and TRBJ2-1, is GAGVSQSPRYKVAKRGQDVALRCDPISGHVSLFWYQQALGQGPEFLTYFQNEAQLDKSGLPSDRFFAERPEGSVSTLKIQRTQQEDSAVYLCASSFHSYNEQFFGPGTRLTVL.

V gene TRBV2 combines with J gene TRBJ2-3, with TRBD1 as a possible D gene (5 bases). Germline CDR1 SNHLY, CDR2 FYNNEI. The CDR3 has 15 residues. V gave up 7 bases and J gave up 2 bases, with 16 bases separating them. In nucleotides, the CDR3 is TGTGCCAGCACCACCCCTTTGGACACCACAGATACGCAGTATTTT. It codes for CASTTPLDTTDTQYF.

This chain joins TRBV18 and TRBJ2-3; no reliable D call. Germline loops: CDR1 KGHSH, CDR2 LQKENI. Trimming took 6 bases from V and 2 from J, leaving 15 bases between them. The CDR3 loop spans 15 amino acids. The CDR3 DNA reads as TGTGCCAGCTCCCGCAATGGGCGGCCCACAGATACGCAGTATTTT. The encoded protein is CASSRNGRPTDTQYF.

The rearrangement uses TRBV19 and TRBJ2-5, with D tentatively TRBD1 (5 bases). The CDR3 loop spans 15 amino acids. Deletions cut 6 bases from V and 6 bases from J, with 20 bases between. In germline, CDR1 is LNHDA, CDR2 SQIVND (reference sequence). The DNA of the CDR3 is TGTGCCAGTAGACCAACTCCTCGACAGTCCAAGACCCAGTACTTC. Translating gives CASRPTPRQSKTQYF.

The rearrangement uses TRBV10-3 and TRBJ2-7, with a weak D call TRBD1 (8 bases). The CDR3 spans 14 residues. V was trimmed by 3 bases and J by 6 bases, leaving 15 bases between them. Germline V gene lookup returns CDR1 ENHRY and CDR2 SYGVKD. The CDR3, as DNA: TGTGCCATCAGTGAAACAGGGGGGGTAAGCGAGCAGTACTTC. Its protein product is CAISETGGVSEQYF.

The rearrangement joins TRBV6-1 to TRBJ1-3; D is unclear. Trimming took 3 bases from V and 0 from J, leaving 9 bases between them. The CDR3 length is 15 residues. Germline V CDR1 and CDR2: MNHNS, SASEGT. The CDR3 bases are TGTGCCAGCAGTGATAGAAGACACTCTGGAAACACCATATATTTT. This encodes CASSDRRHSGNTIYF.

The CDR3 DNA reads TGTGCCAGCAGCGTAGCGGGGGGAGGGCCCCCTGAGCAGTTCTTC. This encodes CASSVAGGGPPEQFF. V usage is TRBV9 and J usage is TRBJ2-1, with 7 bases matching TRBD2. Germline lookup yields CDR1 SGDLS and CDR2 YYNGEE. CDR3 size: 15 residues. The V segment lost 0 bases and the J segment 9 bases; nucleotides outside the gene matches: 9.

V is TRBV7-2 and J is TRBJ2-3, with TRBD2 as a possible D gene (6 bases). Germline CDR1 is SGHTA and CDR2 is FQGNSA. The CDR3 totals 14 residues. V lost 0 bases and J 6 bases, leaving 10 bases between the germline ends. The chain's CDR3 is CASSLAGLADTQYF. For the CDR3, the DNA is TGTGCCAGCAGCTTAGCGGGGCTAGCGGATACGCAGTATTTT. Full variable domain (missing parts from reference TRBV7-2 and TRBJ2-3): GAGVSQSPSNKVTEKGKDVELRCDPISGHTALYWYRQSLGQGLEFLIYFQGNSAPDKSGLPSDRFSAERTGGSVSTLTIQRTQQEDSAVYLCASSLAGLADTQYFGPGTRLTVL.

This chain's CDR3 is CASSTTRNSGSGKGYEQYF. The CDR3 DNA reads TGTGCCAGTAGTACCACCCGAAATTCCGGGAGCGGAAAGGGCTACGAGCAGTACTTC. The rearrangement joins TRBV19 to TRBJ2-7; the D gene is possibly TRBD2 (6 bases). The CDR3 is made up of 19 amino acids. The V end was cut by 4 bases, the J end by 3 bases, with 28 bases between. Germline values: CDR1 LNHDA, CDR2 SQIVND (reference sequence).

The chain carries TRBV5-1 and TRBJ1-2; D possibly corresponds to TRBD1 (5 bases). In germline, CDR1 is SGHRS, CDR2 YFSETQ. This CDR3 spans 14 amino acids. V lost 2 bases and J lost 4, with 12 bases in between. For the CDR3, the DNA is TGCGCCAGCAGCTTATCGCAGGGAAGCTATGGCTACACCTTC. It encodes CASSLSQGSYGYTF.

This chain links TRBV15 with TRBJ2-7, with a weak D call TRBD1 (6 bases). The CDR3 is 15 residues long. CDR1 and CDR2 (germline): LNHNV, YYDKDF (reference sequence). V was trimmed by 0 bases and J by 9 bases, leaving 18 bases between them. The CDR3 loop is CATSREEQGAYLQYF. CDR3 in DNA: TGTGCCACCAGCAGAGAGGAACAGGGAGCCTACCTGCAGTACTTC.

The genes are TRBV29-1 and TRBJ2-4; TRBD1 matches at 7 bases. Losses at the gene ends were 0 bases for V and 0 bases for J; bases not matched to a gene: 14. Germline loops: CDR1 SQVTM, CDR2 ANQGSEA. CDR3 length equals 19 residues. For the CDR3, the DNA is TGCAGCGTTGAAGAGTCCCTTCTGGGCAGGGGGATAGCCAAAAACATTCAGTACTTC. It specifies CSVEESLLGRGIAKNIQYF.